The rows below give T cell receptor beta chains drawn from one sample of a study of molecular identifiers for immune sequencing clone quantification. One entry per CDR3 protein, called by TCRdb with MiXCR from the PCR reads. Among more than 450,000 distinct CDR3 sequences listed, over 20% were seen once. The source material was naive CD8+ T cells from blood, with Jurkat cell RNA spiked in. Receptor source: a human donor in good health. Some libraries in this study had Jurkat cell RNA spiked in. The CDR3 runs from the conserved cysteine through the conserved F or W. A D gene is named only where the DNA matches it firmly. Expanded clones are given a class, and other clones once, few, many or no size at all.

D gene,J gene,clone size,V gene,CDR3 protein,CDR3 DNA
TRBD2,TRBJ2-1,many,TRBV11-2,CASSPLAGGFGEQFF,TGTGCCAGCAGCCCCCTAGCGGGGGGCTTCGGTGAGCAGTTCTTC
-,TRBJ1-5,once,TRBV12-3/TRBV12-4,CAGSLVQDPNSPQHF,TGTGCCGGCAGTTTAGTGCAGGACCCAAACTCACCCCAGCATTTT
-,TRBJ1-1,few,TRBV2,CASSEVAGGPRDTEAFF,TGTGCCAGCAGTGAAGTGGCGGGGGGGCCACGGGACACTGAAGCTTTCTTT
TRBD2,TRBJ2-7,many,TRBV5-4,CASSLELAGPREQYF,TGTGCCAGCAGCTTGGAGTTAGCGGGACCACGCGAGCAGTACTTC
TRBD1,TRBJ1-5,many,TRBV4-3,CASSQDRVSNQPQHF,TGCGCCAGCAGCCAGGACAGGGTTAGCAATCAGCCCCAGCATTTT
-,TRBJ2-3,-,TRBV10-3,CAISESVGGKTDTQYF,TGTGCCATCAGTGAGTCAGTAGGGGGTAAGACAGATACGCAGTATTTT
-,TRBJ2-5,few,TRBV20-1,CSARQRETQYF,TGCAGTGCTAGACAGAGAGAGACCCAGTACTTC
-,TRBJ2-5,many,TRBV24-1,CATSDLDGQETQYF,TGTGCCACCAGTGACCTGGACGGCCAAGAGACCCAGTACTTC
-,TRBJ2-7,few,TRBV2,CATRGGEQYF,TGTGCCACCAGAGGTGGGGAGCAGTACTTC
TRBD2,TRBJ2-2,-,TRBV5-6,CASSLGAGGPYTGELFF,TGTGCCAGCAGCTTGGGTGCGGGGGGGCCCTACACCGGGGAGCTGTTTTTT
TRBD1,TRBJ1-1,-,TRBV13,CASSDSLRDRYTEAFF,TGTGCCAGCAGTGATAGCCTCCGGGACAGGTACACTGAAGCTTTCTTT
TRBD1,TRBJ2-5,many,TRBV27,CASSHRGPETQYF,TGTGCCAGCAGTCACAGGGGACCGGAGACCCAGTACTTC
-,TRBJ2-7,-,TRBV11-2,CASRDIQSSYEQYF,TGTGCCAGCAGGGACATACAGAGCTCCTACGAGCAGTACTTC
TRBD2,TRBJ2-7,few,TRBV5-3,CASSLAVGGAYEQYF,TGTGCCAGCAGCTTGGCTGTGGGGGGGGCCTACGAGCAGTACTTC
-,TRBJ2-7,many,TRBV4-2,CASSQEGAPTYEQYF,TGTGCCAGCAGCCAAGAGGGGGCACCGACCTACGAGCAGTACTTC
-,TRBJ2-5,many,TRBV12-3/TRBV12-4,CASSFGIQETQYF,TGTGCCAGCAGTTTTGGGATCCAAGAGACCCAGTACTTC
TRBD2,TRBJ2-1,many,TRBV4-3,CASSQVASGEQFF,TGCGCCAGCAGCCAAGTTGCTAGCGGTGAGCAGTTCTTC
TRBD2,TRBJ2-7,-,TRBV18,CASSPPASGTYEQYF,TGTGCCAGCTCACCCCCGGCTAGCGGCACCTACGAGCAGTACTTC
-,TRBJ2-7,-,TRBV19,CASTRGGVSEQYF,TGTGCCAGTACCCGAGGGGGTGTCTCCGAGCAGTACTTC
TRBD1,TRBJ2-7,few,TRBV6-6,CASSFRQGQYF,TGTGCCAGCAGTTTCAGACAGGGGCAGTACTTC
-,TRBJ1-4,few,TRBV14,CASSQHVPKRGEKLFF,TGTGCCAGCAGCCAACATGTCCCGAAAAGGGGTGAAAAACTGTTTTTT
-,TRBJ2-2,few,TRBV24-1,CATTRRRHPSANTGELFF,TGTGCCACCACACGACGGAGGCACCCTAGCGCTAACACCGGGGAGCTGTTTTTT
-,TRBJ2-2,few,TRBV6-2/TRBV6-3,CASSYIANTGELFF,TGTGCCAGCAGTTACATCGCGAACACCGGGGAGCTGTTTTTT
-,TRBJ1-6,-,TRBV21-1,CASSGGQGSYNSPLHF,TGTGCCAGCAGCGGGGGACAGGGGTCCTATAATTCACCCCTCCACTTT
-,TRBJ2-7,-,TRBV28,CASSKPGLLAAGEQYF,TGTGCCAGCAGTAAACCGGGACTTCTCGCGGCCGGCGAGCAGTACTTC
TRBD2,TRBJ2-7,many,TRBV28,CATKSGSSYEQYF,TGTGCCACAAAAAGCGGGAGTAGTTACGAGCAGTACTTC
-,TRBJ2-2,-,TRBV12-3/TRBV12-4,CASRPDSITGEPFF,TGTGCCAGCAGACCCGACAGTATTACCGGGGAGCCGTTTTTT
-,TRBJ2-7,few,TRBV5-4,CASSSDRPGEQYF,TGTGCCAGCAGCTCCGACAGGCCGGGTGAGCAGTACTTC
TRBD1,TRBJ2-7,many,TRBV5-1,CASSMGQGNEQYF,TGCGCCAGCAGCATGGGACAGGGGAACGAGCAGTACTTC
-,TRBJ2-7,-,TRBV4-1,CASSQGDGSSYEQYF,TGCGCCAGCAGCCAAGGGGACGGTAGCTCCTACGAGCAGTACTTC
-,TRBJ2-7,-,TRBV20-1,CSAVLGVRTLDWVYEQYF,TGCAGTGCTGTATTAGGTGTAAGGACTCTTGATTGGGTCTACGAGCAGTACTTC
-,TRBJ1-1,-,TRBV5-3,CASSWVNTEASF,TGTGCCAGCAGCTGGGTAAACACTGAAGCTTCCTTT
TRBD2,TRBJ2-7,few,TRBV11-2,CASSPGLADTYEQYF,TGTGCCAGCAGCCCAGGACTAGCGGATACCTACGAGCAGTACTTC